This is a list of T cell receptor beta chains from one sample in a study of T cells after somatic rescue of genetic block. Assay: immunoSEQ multiplex PCR; the TCRdb copy retains only in-frame clones and omits some. The sample consists of around 57,000 clones, approximately 96% of them appearing once. The sequenced sample was peripheral blood mononuclear cells (PBMCs). These receptors all come from a child younger than two. The CDR3 runs from the conserved cysteine through the conserved F or W. The D gene is left open where the match is weak. Rows give clone size only sometimes, using once, few, many, or a class for an expanded clone.

d_call,v_call,clone_size,j_call,cdr3_nt,cdr3_aa
TRBD1,TRBV5-4,.,TRBJ2-3,TGTGCCAGCAGCGGCCCGGGACAGGTCTTCACAGATACGCAGTATTTT,CASSGPGQVFTDTQYF
TRBD2,TRBV5-6,.,TRBJ2-3,TGTGCCAGCAGCTTGGACGGGACTAGCGAAGATACGCAGTATTTT,CASSLDGTSEDTQYF
.,TRBV5-4,.,TRBJ2-7,TGTGCCAGCACCACGGACCGGTCCTACGAGCAGTACTTC,CASTTDRSYEQYF
.,TRBV6-5,.,TRBJ2-7,TGCGCCAGCAGTTACGCCCAGTCATACGAGCAGTACTTC,CASSYAQSYEQYF
.,TRBV5-1,.,TRBJ1-3,TGCGCCAGCAGCTTGGATCGCCCCCGCTCTGGAAACACCATATATTTT,CASSLDRPRSGNTIYF
TRBD2,TRBV27,.,TRBJ2-7,TGTGCCAGCAGTTTATTATCACCCCCGGGACTAGCGAGTCCCTACGAGCAGTACTTC,CASSLLSPPGLASPYEQYF
.,TRBV4-1,.,TRBJ2-7,TGCGCCAGCAGCCCCCGGGACGGACACTACGAGCAGTACTTC,CASSPRDGHYEQYF
TRBD1,TRBV7-7,.,TRBJ1-5,TGTGCTAGCAGTTTACCGGGACAGGGTCAGCCCCAGCATTTT,CASSLPGQGQPQHF
TRBD2,TRBV10-3,.,TRBJ2-7,TGTGCCATCAGACCAGCGGGGGCTACCTACGAGCAGTACTTC,CAIRPAGATYEQYF
TRBD1,TRBV4-1,.,TRBJ2-2,TGCGCCAGCAGCGTTCAACAGGGGACGAACACCGGGGAGCTGTTTTTT,CASSVQQGTNTGELFF
.,TRBV19,.,TRBJ1-2,TGTGCCAGTAGTATAGGTTATAACTATGGCTACACCTTC,CASSIGYNYGYTF
TRBD2,TRBV13,once,TRBJ2-1,TGTGCCAGCAGCTCGCCGGGACTAGCGGGAGACAATGAGCAGTTCTTC,CASSSPGLAGDNEQFF
TRBD1,TRBV4-1,.,TRBJ1-5,TGCGCCAGCAGCCAAGAGGCAAGACAGGGGCACGCGCCCCAGCATTTT,CASSQEARQGHAPQHF
.,TRBV9,.,TRBJ2-1,TGTGCCAGCAGCGTAGGGGTCAAGGGCCCCTCCTACAATGAGCAGTTCTTC,CASSVGVKGPSYNEQFF
.,TRBV4-1,.,TRBJ2-3,TGCGCCAGCAGCCAAAAGAAGGCAGGGGGCACAGATACGCAGTATTTT,CASSQKKAGGTDTQYF
TRBD1,TRBV2,.,TRBJ1-2,TGTGCCAGCAGTCTGGGACAGCGCTATGGCTACACCTTC,CASSLGQRYGYTF
TRBD2,TRBV5-1,.,TRBJ2-3,TGCGCCAGCTCGGGACTAGCGACAGATACGCAGTATTTT,CASSGLATDTQYF